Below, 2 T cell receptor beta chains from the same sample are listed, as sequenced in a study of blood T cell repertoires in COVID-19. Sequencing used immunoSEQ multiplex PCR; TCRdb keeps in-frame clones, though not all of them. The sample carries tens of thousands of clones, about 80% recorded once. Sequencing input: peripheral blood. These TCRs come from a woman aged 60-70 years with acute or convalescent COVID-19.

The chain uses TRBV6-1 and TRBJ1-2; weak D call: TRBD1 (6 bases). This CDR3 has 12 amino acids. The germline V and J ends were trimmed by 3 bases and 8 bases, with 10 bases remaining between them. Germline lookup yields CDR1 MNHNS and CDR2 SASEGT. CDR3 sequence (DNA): TGTGCCAGCAGTGACGGACAGTGGGGCTACACCTTC. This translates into CASSDGQWGYTF.

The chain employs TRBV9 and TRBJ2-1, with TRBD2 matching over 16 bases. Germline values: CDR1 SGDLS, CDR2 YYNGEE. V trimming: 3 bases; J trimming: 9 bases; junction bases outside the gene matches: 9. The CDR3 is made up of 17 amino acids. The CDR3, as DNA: TGTGCCAGCAGCGGGTCCGGGACTAGCGGGGGGGCCGGTGAGCAGTTCTTC. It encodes CASSGSGTSGGAGEQFF.